The subject of this entry is one TCR beta chain. The antigen is unknown. Germline CDR1 and CDR2: SGHVS and FQNEAQ. This CDR3 spans 15 amino acids. V gave up 2 bases and J gave up 5 bases, with 16 bases separating them. Since all of the isolated RNA was reverse transcribed, expressed TCRB transcripts were what got sequenced. Measured with immunoSEQ multiplex PCR; TCRdb has only the in-frame clones, and not every one. This sample has a few hundred thousand clones, with around 15% found just once. The data derive from a study of beta chain features in type 1 diabetes. General study results and limits: Shorter TCRB CDR3s, moderately but significantly so, were found in Type 1 diabetes patients in all four CD4+ subsets.

Material for sequencing was naive CD4+ T cells from blood. The chain uses TRBV7-8 and TRBJ2-7, with D maybe TRBD2 (7 bases). This receptor was identified in a woman younger than 35 in good health. The DNA of the CDR3 is TGTGCCAGCAGCTTATCATTAGGGGGGGGCCACGAGCAGTACTTC. It translates to CASSLSLGGGHEQYF.